Sequencing of this T cell receptor (beta chain) was carried out in a study of blood T cell repertoires in COVID-19. Study summary: The United States, Italy and Spain supplied acute and convalescent COVID-19 samples.

This clone was observed many times. Method: immunoSEQ multiplex PCR; TCRdb's copy keeps in-frame clones and lacks some. The table shows under 250,000 clones, with roughly 75% occurring only once. This CDR3 is built from 13 residues. Trimming shortened V by 5 bases and J by 7 bases, and 12 bases separated the two germline ends. Germline V gene sequence: CDR1 SNHLY, CDR2 FYNNEI. The receptor comes from a woman between 65 and 79 years old with acute or convalescent COVID-19. The chain is built from TRBV2 and TRBJ1-3; D gene uncertain. Material for sequencing was peripheral blood. The CDR3: CASSLVGGNTIYF. In nucleotides, the CDR3 is TGTGCCAGCAGTTTGGTTGGCGGGAACACCATATATTTT.